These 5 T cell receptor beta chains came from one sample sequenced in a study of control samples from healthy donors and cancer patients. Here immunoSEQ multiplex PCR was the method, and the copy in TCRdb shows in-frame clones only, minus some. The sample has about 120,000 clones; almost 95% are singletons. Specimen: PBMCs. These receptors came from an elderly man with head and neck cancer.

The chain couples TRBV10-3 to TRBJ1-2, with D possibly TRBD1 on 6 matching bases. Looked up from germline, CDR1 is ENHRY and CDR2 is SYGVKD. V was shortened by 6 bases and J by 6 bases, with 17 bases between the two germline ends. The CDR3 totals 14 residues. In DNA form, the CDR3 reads TGTGCCATCAGCAGACAGGAGCCTCCACATGGCTACACCTTC. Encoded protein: CAISRQEPPHGYTF.

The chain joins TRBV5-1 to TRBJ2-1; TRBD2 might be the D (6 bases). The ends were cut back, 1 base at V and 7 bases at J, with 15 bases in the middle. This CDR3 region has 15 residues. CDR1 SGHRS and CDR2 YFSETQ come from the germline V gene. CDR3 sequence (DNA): TGCGCCAGCAGCTTGAGCGGTAGCGGATTGAATGAGCAGTTCTTC. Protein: CASSLSGSGLNEQFF.

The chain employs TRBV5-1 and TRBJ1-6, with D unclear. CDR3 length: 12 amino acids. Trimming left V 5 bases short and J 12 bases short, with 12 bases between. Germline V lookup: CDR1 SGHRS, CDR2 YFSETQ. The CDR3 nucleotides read TGCGCCAGCAGTAATAATGACGGACCCCTCCACTTT. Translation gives CASSNNDGPLHF.

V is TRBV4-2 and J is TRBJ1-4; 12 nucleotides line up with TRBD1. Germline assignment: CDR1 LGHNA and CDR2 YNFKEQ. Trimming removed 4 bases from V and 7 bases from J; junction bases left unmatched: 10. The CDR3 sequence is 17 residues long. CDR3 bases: TGTGCCAGCAGCCCAACCGGGACAGGGGGCGCGAGTGAAAAACTGTTTTTT. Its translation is CASSPTGTGGASEKLFF.

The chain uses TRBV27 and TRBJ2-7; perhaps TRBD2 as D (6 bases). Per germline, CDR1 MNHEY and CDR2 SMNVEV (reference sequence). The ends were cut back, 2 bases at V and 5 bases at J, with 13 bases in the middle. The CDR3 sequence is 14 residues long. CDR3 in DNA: TGTGCCAGCAGTTTAATTGGGACTCCCGACGAGCAGTACTTC. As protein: CASSLIGTPDEQYF.